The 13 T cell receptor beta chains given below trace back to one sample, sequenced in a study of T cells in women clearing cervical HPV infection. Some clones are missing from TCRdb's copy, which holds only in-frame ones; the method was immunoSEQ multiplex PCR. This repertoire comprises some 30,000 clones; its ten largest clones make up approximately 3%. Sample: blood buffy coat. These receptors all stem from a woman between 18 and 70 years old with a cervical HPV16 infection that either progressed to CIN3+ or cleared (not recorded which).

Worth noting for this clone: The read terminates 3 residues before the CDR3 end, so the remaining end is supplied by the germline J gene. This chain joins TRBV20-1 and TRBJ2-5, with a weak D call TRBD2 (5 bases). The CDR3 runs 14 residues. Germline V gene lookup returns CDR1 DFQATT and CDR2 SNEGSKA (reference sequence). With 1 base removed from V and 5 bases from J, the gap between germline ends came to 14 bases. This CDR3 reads CSARVRTLPETQYF. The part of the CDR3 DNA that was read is TGCAGTGCTAGAGTGCGGACTCTTCCTGAGACC.

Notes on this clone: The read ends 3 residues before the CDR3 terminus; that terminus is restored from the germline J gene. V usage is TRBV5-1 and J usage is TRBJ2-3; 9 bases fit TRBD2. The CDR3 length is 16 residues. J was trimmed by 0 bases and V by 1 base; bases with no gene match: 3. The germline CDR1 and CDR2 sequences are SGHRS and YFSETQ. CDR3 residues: CASSLLRGGSTDTQYF. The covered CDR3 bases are TGCGCCAGCAGCTTGCTGCGGGGGGGTAGCACAGATACG.

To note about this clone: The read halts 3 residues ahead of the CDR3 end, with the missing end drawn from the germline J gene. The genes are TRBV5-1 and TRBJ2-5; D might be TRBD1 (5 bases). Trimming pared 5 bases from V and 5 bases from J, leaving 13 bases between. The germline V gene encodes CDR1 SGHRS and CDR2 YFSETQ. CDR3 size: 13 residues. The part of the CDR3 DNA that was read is TGCGCCAGCAGTTCCCAGGGTGGGGAGACC. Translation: CASSSQGGET. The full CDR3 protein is CASSSQGGETQYF.

The sequenced CDR3 bases are TGCAGTGCTAGACCTGGGGCTACTACTATCGGC. Residues: CSARPGATTIG. The entire CDR3 protein reads CSARPGATTIGYTF. The chain uses TRBV20-1 and TRBJ1-2; D is perhaps TRBD1 (5 bases). The read ends 3 residues before the CDR3 terminus; that terminus is restored from the germline J gene. This CDR3 has 14 residues. Germline V gene lookup returns CDR1 DFQATT and CDR2 SNEGSKA (reference sequence).

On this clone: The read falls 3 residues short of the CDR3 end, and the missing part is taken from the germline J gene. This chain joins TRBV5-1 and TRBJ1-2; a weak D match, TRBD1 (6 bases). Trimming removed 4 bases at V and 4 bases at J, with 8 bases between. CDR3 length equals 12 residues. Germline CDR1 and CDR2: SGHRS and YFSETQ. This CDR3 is CASSPDSYGYTF. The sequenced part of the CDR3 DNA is TGCGCCAGCAGCCCGGACAGCTATGGC.

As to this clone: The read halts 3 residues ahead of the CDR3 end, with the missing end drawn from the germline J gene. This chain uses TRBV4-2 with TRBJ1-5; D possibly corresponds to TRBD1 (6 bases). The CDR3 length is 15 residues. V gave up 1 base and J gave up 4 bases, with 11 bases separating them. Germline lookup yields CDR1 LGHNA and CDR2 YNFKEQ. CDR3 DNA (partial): TGTGCCAGCAGCCAAGGCGGACAGACGAATCAGCCC. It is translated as CASSQGGQTNQP. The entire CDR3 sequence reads CASSQGGQTNQPQHF.

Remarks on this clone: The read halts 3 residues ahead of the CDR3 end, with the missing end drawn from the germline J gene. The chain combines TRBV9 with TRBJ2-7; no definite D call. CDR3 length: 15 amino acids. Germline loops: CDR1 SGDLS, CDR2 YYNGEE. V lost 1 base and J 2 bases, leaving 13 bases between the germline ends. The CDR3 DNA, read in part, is TGTGCCAGCAGCGTACGGCCAGGCCGGACCTACGAG. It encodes CASSVRPGRTYE. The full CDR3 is CASSVRPGRTYEQYF.

CDR3 in amino acids: CASTRTEDSSPLFF. CDR3 DNA (partial): TGTGCCAGTACACGGACAGAGGACTCCTCACCA. The chain joins TRBV19 to TRBJ1-4; D is perhaps TRBD1 (6 bases). Sequencing ends 3 residues short of the CDR3 end; the germline J gene provides the rest. Germline V gene data show CDR1 as LNHDA and CDR2 as SQIVND (reference sequence). The length of the CDR3 is 14 residues.

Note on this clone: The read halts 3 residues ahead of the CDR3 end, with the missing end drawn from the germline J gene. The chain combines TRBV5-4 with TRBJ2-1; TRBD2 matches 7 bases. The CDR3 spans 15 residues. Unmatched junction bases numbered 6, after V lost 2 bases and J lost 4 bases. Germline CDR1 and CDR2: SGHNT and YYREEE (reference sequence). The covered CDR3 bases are TGTGCCAGCAGCTTCAGCCTAGCGGCTTACAATGAG. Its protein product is CASSFSLAAYNE. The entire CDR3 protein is CASSFSLAAYNEQFF.

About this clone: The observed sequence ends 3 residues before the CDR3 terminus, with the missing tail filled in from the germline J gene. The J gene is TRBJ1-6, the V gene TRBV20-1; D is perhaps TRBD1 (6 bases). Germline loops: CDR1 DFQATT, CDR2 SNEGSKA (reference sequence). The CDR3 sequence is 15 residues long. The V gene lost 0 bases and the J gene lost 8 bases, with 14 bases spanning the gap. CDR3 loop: CSAREGGGGDSPLHF. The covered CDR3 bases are TGCAGTGCTAGAGAAGGAGGGGGAGGTGATTCACCC.

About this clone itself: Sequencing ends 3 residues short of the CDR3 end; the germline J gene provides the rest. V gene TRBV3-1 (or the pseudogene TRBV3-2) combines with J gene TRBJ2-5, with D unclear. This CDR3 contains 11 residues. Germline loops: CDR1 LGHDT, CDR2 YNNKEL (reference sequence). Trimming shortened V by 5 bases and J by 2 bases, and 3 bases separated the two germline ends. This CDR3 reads CASSLQETQYF. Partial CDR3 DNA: TGTGCCAGCAGCTTACAAGAGACC.

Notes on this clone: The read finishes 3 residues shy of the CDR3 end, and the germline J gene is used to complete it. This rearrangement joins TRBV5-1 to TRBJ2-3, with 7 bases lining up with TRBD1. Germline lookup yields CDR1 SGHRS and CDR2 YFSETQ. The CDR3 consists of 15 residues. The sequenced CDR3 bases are TGCGCCAGCAGAAAAACCGGGACAGCTCAAGAGACG. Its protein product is CASRKTGTAQET. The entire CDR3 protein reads CASRKTGTAQETQYF.

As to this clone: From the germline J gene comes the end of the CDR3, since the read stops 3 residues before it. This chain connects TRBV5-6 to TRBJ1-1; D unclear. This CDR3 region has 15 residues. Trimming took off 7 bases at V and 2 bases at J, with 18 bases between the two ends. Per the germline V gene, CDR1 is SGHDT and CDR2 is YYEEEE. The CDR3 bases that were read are TGTGCCAGCTGGCCCGGTCCCAGACATAACACTGAA. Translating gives CASWPGPRHNTE. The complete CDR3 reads CASWPGPRHNTEAFF.